The 21 T cell receptor beta chains listed next were all sequenced from one sample in a study of T cells in Graves' hyperthyroidism and ophthalmopathy. Amplification of TCR beta CDR3 regions was performed using RNA transcripts as template. First-round RT-PCR of the TCR CDR3 relied on the HTBI primer set. Using its own MiXCR run on the multiplex PCR reads, TCRdb lists one record per CDR3 protein. The sample has some 250,000 distinct CDR3 sequences, 13% to 15% seen once. Sequencing was performed on blood. The receptors were sampled from a middle-aged woman with Graves' hyperthyroidism that later progressed to Graves' ophthalmopathy.

Ten or more counts support this clonotype. This chain joins TRBV5-4 and TRBJ2-1, with 14 bases identical to TRBD2. The CDR3 covers 17 residues. V lost 4 bases, J lost 0 bases, and 3 bases stayed unmatched. Germline values: CDR1 SGHNT, CDR2 YYREEE (reference sequence). CDR3 bases: TGTGCCAGCAGCCTAGGGACTAGCGGGAGCTCCTACAATGAGCAGTTCTTC. This translates into CASSLGTSGSSYNEQFF.

This clonotype was counted many times. The chain joins TRBV20-1 to TRBJ2-7; D may be TRBD1 or TRBD2 (5 bases each). Germline V gives CDR1 DFQATT, CDR2 SNEGSKA (reference sequence). With 1 base removed from V and 4 bases from J, the gap between germline ends came to 11 bases. The CDR3 loop spans 13 amino acids. The CDR3 region is CSARGDHLYEQYF. In DNA, the CDR3 is TGCAGTGCTAGAGGGGACCACCTTTACGAGCAGTACTTC.

This clonotype came up many times. The V gene is TRBV12-3 or TRBV12-4, the J gene TRBJ2-7, with TRBD1 as a possible D gene (6 bases). The V end lost 5 bases, the J end lost 3 bases, and 17 bases lay between the germline ends. The CDR3 is made up of 15 amino acids. As DNA, the CDR3 is TGTGCCAGCAGTACACCTCAACAGGGATTCTACGAGCAGTACTTC. It specifies CASSTPQQGFYEQYF.

This clonotype was picked up many times. This chain links TRBV12-3 or TRBV12-4 with TRBJ2-6; 11 bases are a match to TRBD2. Germline trimming cut 10 bases from V and 4 bases from J; bases unmatched to any gene: 18. This CDR3 is 19 amino acids long. The CDR3 here is CATRMGLAGGSSGANVLTF. CDR3 nucleotides: TGTGCCACCCGGATGGGGCTAGCGGGAGGATCATCCGGGGCCAACGTCCTGACTTTC.

This clonotype was seen many times. The chain has TRBV9 and TRBJ2-3; D is uncertain. The CDR3 runs 15 residues. The V gene lost 2 bases and the J gene lost 2 bases, with 12 bases spanning the gap. The germline V gene has CDR1 SGDLS and CDR2 YYNGEE. CDR3 residues: CASSVPGPYTDTQYF. The CDR3 DNA sequence: TGTGCCAGCAGCGTGCCCGGACCCTACACAGATACGCAGTATTTT. The full variable domain, its missing parts supplied by reference TRBV9 and TRBJ2-3, is DSGVTQTPKHLITATGQRVTLRCSPRSGDLSVYWYQQSLDQGLQFLIQYYNGEERAKGNILERFSAQQFPDLHSELNLSSLELGDSALYFCASSVPGPYTDTQYFGPGTRLTVL.

This clonotype occurred many times. The V and J genes are TRBV9 and TRBJ2-1; 14 bases match TRBD2. Germline-derived CDR1 and CDR2 are SGDLS and YYNGEE. The CDR3 is made up of 19 amino acids. Germline trimming cut 3 bases from V and 1 base from J; bases unmatched to any gene: 9. CDR3: CASSGTGLAGVWSYNEQFF. The CDR3 DNA follows: TGTGCCAGCAGCGGAACGGGACTAGCGGGAGTCTGGTCCTACAATGAGCAGTTCTTC.

This clonotype showed up many times. J is TRBJ1-6 and V is TRBV28; D gene unclear. The CDR3 covers 18 residues. The V end was cut by 4 bases, the J end by 7 bases, with 23 bases between. Germline V lookup: CDR1 MDHEN, CDR2 SYDVKM. The CDR3 coding sequence is TGTGCCAGCAGTTCCCCTTGGGAGGGAGGAGGCCTGAATTCACCCCTCCACTTT. Its protein is CASSSPWEGGGLNSPLHF.

This clonotype was picked up a small number of times. The rearrangement joins TRBV7-9 to TRBJ2-3, with TRBD2 matching over 7 bases. There are 12 residues in the CDR3. J was trimmed by 8 bases and V by 10 bases; bases with no gene match: 9. Germline assignment: CDR1 SEHNR and CDR2 FQNEAQ (reference sequence). The DNA for the CDR3 is TGTGCCAACGGGGGACCGGGGGGTACGCAGTATTTT. Its translation: CANGGPGGTQYF.

Many counts were recorded for this clonotype. This sequence joins TRBV6-5 and TRBJ2-1; D remains ambiguous. Germline CDR1 reads MNHEY; CDR2 reads SVGAGI. V was shortened by 0 bases and J by 3 bases, with 15 bases between the two germline ends. This CDR3 is built from 17 residues. CDR3 sequence (DNA): TGTGCCAGCAGTTACTCCCGGCGCCCTGCCTTCTACAATGAGCAGTTCTTC. Encoded protein: CASSYSRRPAFYNEQFF.

This clonotype was seen a few times. The chain uses TRBV7-9 and TRBJ2-1, with D perhaps matching TRBD2 (5 bases). The germline CDR1 and CDR2 sequences are SEHNR and FQNEAQ (reference sequence). Trimming took 1 base from V and 10 from J, leaving 26 bases between them. The CDR3 spans 18 residues. The CDR3 is CASSLGSWGTYGGEEQFF. In nucleotides, the CDR3 is TGTGCCAGCAGCTTAGGTTCATGGGGTACATACGGAGGTGAGGAGCAGTTCTTC.

As regards this clonotype: A much larger clone differs from this one at a single base, so this may be a read error. This rearrangement joins TRBV29-1 to TRBJ1-2; TRBD1 aligns across 7 bases. The germline V gene has CDR1 SQVTM and CDR2 ANQGSEA. The CDR3 covers 13 residues. V was pared by 7 bases and J by 6 bases, with 11 bases of the junction left unmatched. The CDR3 protein is CSARRRGPHGYTF. CDR3 bases: TGCAGCGCCCGACGGAGGGGGCCGCATGGCTACACCTTC.

The chain carries TRBV12-3 or TRBV12-4 and TRBJ1-1; D remains ambiguous. V lost 7 bases, J lost 0 bases, and 12 bases lay in between. The CDR3 runs 14 residues. CDR3 sequence: CASNPGQLNTEAFF. In DNA form, the CDR3 reads TGTGCCAGCAATCCCGGGCAGCTGAACACTGAAGCTTTCTTT.

This clonotype came up many times. This chain uses TRBV28 with TRBJ2-7; weak D call: TRBD1 (5 bases). Germline V lookup: CDR1 MDHEN, CDR2 SYDVKM. The germline V and J ends were trimmed by 3 bases and 0 bases, with 15 bases remaining between them. The CDR3 covers 16 residues. The CDR3 here is CASSLGQWEFSYEQYF. The CDR3 nucleotides read TGTGCCAGCAGTTTGGGGCAGTGGGAATTCTCCTACGAGCAGTACTTC.

This chain connects TRBV28 to TRBJ2-7; TRBD2 agrees at 10 bases. In germline, CDR1 is MDHEN, CDR2 SYDVKM. The CDR3 has 16 residues. The ends lost 6 bases at V and 4 bases at J; junction bases unmatched: 12. The CDR3 sequence: CASSQAASGGPYEQYF. Written as DNA, the CDR3 is TGTGCCAGCAGCCAAGCCGCTAGCGGGGGCCCGTACGAGCAGTACTTC.

In its sample, this clonotype was seen many times. CDR3: CASSEGRTRGETQYF. CDR3 in DNA: TGTGCCAGCAGTGAAGGGAGGACCAGGGGGGAGACCCAGTACTTC. The chain combines TRBV25-1 with TRBJ2-5; D may be TRBD1 (7 bases). The germline V gene encodes CDR1 MGHDK and CDR2 SYGVNS. With 2 bases removed from V and 5 bases from J, the gap between germline ends came to 15 bases. The CDR3 is 15 amino acids.

This clonotype was picked up many times. This rearrangement joins TRBV19 to TRBJ2-5, with D possibly matching TRBD2 (6 bases). CDR3 length: 14 residues. With 5 bases removed from V and 4 bases from J, the gap between germline ends came to 14 bases. Germline V gene data show CDR1 as LNHDA and CDR2 as SQIVND (reference sequence). The CDR3 reads CASSGGSAGETQYF. The CDR3 DNA follows: TGTGCCAGTAGTGGAGGGAGCGCGGGAGAGACCCAGTACTTC.

This clonotype was picked up many times. This chain uses TRBV6-1 with TRBJ2-1, with D hard to call. Germline assignment: CDR1 MNHNS and CDR2 SASEGT. The CDR3 runs 17 residues. Trimming took off 8 bases at V and 0 bases at J, with 20 bases between the two ends. CDR3 in amino acids: CASRALGTIYSYNEQFF. Here the CDR3 DNA reads TGTGCCAGCCGCGCCCTTGGTACGATATACTCCTACAATGAGCAGTTCTTC.

The CDR3 sequence is CASSSTSGRRWDEQFF. In DNA, the CDR3 is TGTGCCAGCAGCTCGACTAGCGGGAGGCGCTGGGATGAGCAGTTCTTC. This chain connects TRBV11-2 to TRBJ2-1; 13 nucleotides agree with TRBD2. The CDR3 totals 16 residues. The J segment lost 8 bases and the V segment lost 4 bases, leaving 8 bases of the junction unmatched. Looked up from germline, CDR1 is SGHAT and CDR2 is FQNNGV.

This chain connects TRBV7-6 to TRBJ1-1; D remains unclear. CDR1 and CDR2 from the germline V gene are SGHVS and FNYEAQ. V was cut by 5 bases and J by 5 bases, with 15 bases left in between. This CDR3 spans 14 amino acids. As DNA, the CDR3 is TGTGCCAGCAGCCTCGTAATATGGGATACTGAAGCTTTCTTT. Translated, it gives CASSLVIWDTEAFF.

This clonotype has just a few counts. The rearrangement uses TRBV10-1 and TRBJ2-1; 10 bases align to TRBD2. With 3 bases clipped from V and 7 bases from J, the junction kept 12 bases outside the gene matches. The CDR3 covers 17 residues. Germline values: CDR1 WNHNN, CDR2 SYGVQD (reference sequence). The CDR3 reads CASSEVAAGGPRNEQFF. In nucleotides, the CDR3 is TGCGCCAGCAGTGAAGTGGCAGCGGGAGGGCCACGGAATGAGCAGTTCTTC.

This clonotype appeared a few times. The V and J genes are TRBV9 and TRBJ1-2; D is undetermined. V lost 1 base and J lost 4, with 5 bases in between. This CDR3 spans 12 amino acids. Germline V CDR1 and CDR2: SGDLS, YYNGEE. The CDR3 is CASSVTGYGYTF. The CDR3 DNA follows: TGTGCCAGCAGCGTAACCGGCTATGGCTACACCTTC. Full variable domain (remainder filled in from reference TRBV9 and TRBJ1-2): DSGVTQTPKHLITATGQRVTLRCSPRSGDLSVYWYQQSLDQGLQFLIQYYNGEERAKGNILERFSAQQFPDLHSELNLSSLELGDSALYFCASSVTGYGYTFGSGTRLTVV.